The present T cell receptor beta chain was sequenced within a study of shared clonotypes between healthy human individuals. Study-wide results and caveats: When compared with the clonotypes that were shared by all four sorted-subset donors, the non-shared clonotypes turned out to have lower generation probabilities. Blood was the sole source, and tissue repertoires probably differ. Deeper or shallower sequencing was expected to change how clonotypes are shared among donors.

This clone appeared a few times. What it binds is not known. The CDR3 loop spans 13 amino acids. The V and J ends lost 7 bases and 3 bases respectively, with 12 bases between them. Looked up from germline, CDR1 is LNHDA and CDR2 is SQIVND (reference sequence). Clones were read by immunoSEQ multiplex PCR, and TCRdb kept only the in-frame ones, dropping some. The sample has more than 2,000,000 clones, 90% to 95% seen once; the top ten hold about 0.13%. This sequence was found in a man aged 18 to 29 in good health. The rearrangement joins TRBV19 to TRBJ1-1; D gene unclear. Sequencing input: naive CD4+ T cells sorted from blood. Noted subset: CD45RA+ positively selected. The CDR3 region is CASTKTRDTEAFF. The CDR3 DNA follows: TGTGCCAGTACTAAGACAAGGGACACTGAAGCTTTCTTT.